These 9 T cell receptor beta chains share one sample of origin, sequenced in a study of blood T cell repertoires in COVID-19. Sequencing was performed with immunoSEQ multiplex PCR; in TCRdb, only in-frame clones are kept and a portion is missing. The table records around 500,000 clones, less than 90% of them present only once. Sequencing was done on a sample of PBMCs or T cells enriched from blood (not recorded which). These receptors all come from a woman in her fifties or sixties who had recovered from COVID-19.

The V and J genes are TRBV7-2 and TRBJ2-3; possible D gene TRBD2, 5 bases. This CDR3 has 12 residues. Germline lookup yields CDR1 SGHTA and CDR2 FQGNSA. V gave up 6 bases and J gave up 13 bases, with 17 bases separating them. The CDR3 region is CASSSNREIEYF. CDR3 DNA sequence: TGTGCCAGCAGTAGCAACCGGGAAATAGAGTATTTT. Full variable domain (outside the CDR3, taken from reference TRBV7-2 and TRBJ2-3): GAGVSQSPSNKVTEKGKDVELRCDPISGHTALYWYRQSLGQGLEFLIYFQGNSAPDKSGLPSDRFSAERTGGSVSTLTIQRTQQEDSAVYLCASSSNREIEYFGPGTRLTVL.

This clone was seen a handful of times. The chain employs TRBV4-1 and TRBJ2-7; 11 positions match TRBD2. Germline CDR1 reads MGHRA; CDR2 reads YSYEKL. This CDR3 has 17 residues. After removal of 0 bases from V and 8 bases from J, the junction contained 12 bases not matched to a gene. CDR3 nucleotide sequence: TGCGCCAGCAGCCAAGATCCCTCCGCTAGCGGGGGGCCTCAGCAGTACTTC. This gives the protein CASSQDPSASGGPQQYF.

This clone was observed once. This rearrangement joins TRBV10-3 to TRBJ2-1, with D possibly TRBD2 on 6 matching bases. Per germline, CDR1 ENHRY and CDR2 SYGVKD. CDR3 length equals 14 residues. With 5 bases removed from V and 8 bases from J, the gap between germline ends came to 16 bases. CDR3: CAISPGLPVDEQFF. The CDR3 nucleotides read TGTGCCATCAGTCCGGGACTCCCGGTGGATGAGCAGTTCTTC.

This clone was observed once. The chain employs TRBV28 and TRBJ1-2; TRBD1 aligns across 8 bases. With V trimmed by 1 base and J by 0 bases, 4 bases remained unmatched. The CDR3 spans 16 residues. Germline assignment: CDR1 MDHEN and CDR2 SYDVKM. The CDR3 DNA sequence: TGTGCCAGCAGTTTATACCAGGGGGCCGCTAACTATGGCTACACCTTC. It codes for CASSLYQGAANYGYTF.

This clone appeared a single time. The chain links TRBV5-8 to TRBJ1-5; the match to TRBD1 covers 10 bases. Trimming cost V 0 bases and J 7 bases; bases outside gene matches: 4. Germline-derived CDR1 and CDR2 are SGHTS and YDEGEE. CDR3 length equals 15 residues. The CDR3: CASSLGRDRGQPQHF. CDR3 nucleotide sequence: TGTGCCAGCAGCTTGGGAAGGGACAGGGGACAGCCCCAGCATTTT.

The chain recombines TRBV10-1 with TRBJ2-3, with TRBD1 as a possible D gene (6 bases). Germline loops: CDR1 WNHNN, CDR2 SYGVQD (reference sequence). With 3 bases removed from V and 3 bases from J, the gap between germline ends came to 13 bases. There are 15 residues in the CDR3. The CDR3 DNA reads as TGCGCCAGCAGTGATTCAGGGGAAGGGACAGATACGCAGTATTTT. Translating it yields CASSDSGEGTDTQYF.

The gene calls are TRBV15 and TRBJ2-1; 9 bases are shared with TRBD2. CDR1 and CDR2 (germline): LNHNV, YYDKDF (reference sequence). Trimming took 0 bases from V and 4 from J; bases not matched to a gene: 1. CDR3 size: 15 residues. CDR3 loop: CATSREGLAYNEQFF. CDR3 nucleotides: TGTGCCACCAGCAGAGAGGGACTAGCTTACAATGAGCAGTTCTTC.

This chain uses TRBV3-1 (or the pseudogene TRBV3-2) with TRBJ2-5; possibly TRBD1 for D (6 bases). Germline values: CDR1 LGHDT, CDR2 YNNKEL (reference sequence). V lost 4 bases and J 1 base, leaving 13 bases between the germline ends. This CDR3 spans 15 amino acids. CDR3 sequence: CASSRYGQFQETQYF. In nucleotides, the CDR3 is TGTGCCAGCAGCCGATACGGACAGTTCCAAGAGACCCAGTACTTC.

V usage is TRBV18 and J usage is TRBJ2-5, with 7 bases that match TRBD1. V was pared by 2 bases and J by 5 bases, with 8 bases of the junction left unmatched. The germline V gene encodes CDR1 KGHSH and CDR2 LQKENI. The CDR3 spans 15 residues. In DNA form, the CDR3 reads TGTGCCAGCTCACCAGTTAGACAGGGACGGGAGACCCAGTACTTC. Its protein product is CASSPVRQGRETQYF.